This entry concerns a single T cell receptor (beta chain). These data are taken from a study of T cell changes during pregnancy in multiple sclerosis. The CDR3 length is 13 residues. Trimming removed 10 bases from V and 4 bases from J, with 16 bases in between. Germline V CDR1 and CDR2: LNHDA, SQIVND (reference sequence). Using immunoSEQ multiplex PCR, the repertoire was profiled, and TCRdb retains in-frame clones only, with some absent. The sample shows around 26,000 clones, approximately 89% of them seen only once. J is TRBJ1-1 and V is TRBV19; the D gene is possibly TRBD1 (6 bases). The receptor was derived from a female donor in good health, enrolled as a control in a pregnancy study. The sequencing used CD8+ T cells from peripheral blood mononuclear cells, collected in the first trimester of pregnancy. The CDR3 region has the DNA TGTGCCACAACGCTCCAGGGGAGCACTGAAGCTTTCTTT. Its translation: CATTLQGSTEAFF.